This is a list of T cell receptor beta chains from one sample in a study of post-analysis software for immune sequencing data. TCRdb re-called the PCR reads with MiXCR, one entry per CDR3 protein. The profile shows approximately 690,000 distinct CDR3 sequences, about 60% of them singletons. Sample: blood. The receptors originated from a girl under 10 years old with multiple sclerosis. Each CDR3 is given with its conserved first and last residue. Each record gives: D gene, J gene, clone size, V gene, CDR3 protein, CDR3 DNA. A D gene is named only where the DNA matches it firmly. Clone size, where shown, is once, few, many, or a class for clones that have expanded.

TRBD1 | TRBJ2-3 | few | TRBV25-1 | CASSDSGTGSLDTQYF | TGTGCCAGCAGCGATTCCGGGACAGGGAGTTTAGATACGCAGTATTTT
TRBD2 | TRBJ2-1 | NA | TRBV6-6 | CASSYGTSVYNEQFF | TGTGCCAGCAGTTACGGGACTAGCGTGTACAATGAGCAGTTCTTC
NA | TRBJ1-5 | once | TRBV4-1 | CASSPNQPQHF | TGCGCCAGCAGTCCGAATCAGCCCCAGCATTTT
TRBD1 | TRBJ2-7 | few | TRBV20-1 | CSAGDLGQGMGSSSYEQYF | TGCAGTGCTGGGGACCTAGGACAGGGGATGGGAAGCAGCTCCTACGAGCAGTACTTC
NA | TRBJ2-5 | NA | TRBV5-1 | CASSPVFGREETQYF | TGCGCCAGCAGCCCAGTATTTGGAAGGGAAGAGACCCAGTACTTC
TRBD1 | TRBJ1-1 | few | TRBV10-3 | CAISLFRTGELPPGRGLHTEAFF | TGTGCCATCAGTCTCTTTAGGACAGGGGAACTCCCCCCGGGACGAGGGCTACACACTGAAGCTTTCTTT
TRBD1 | TRBJ2-7 | once | TRBV7-3 | CASSLSPTGTEQYF | TGTGCCAGCAGCTTAAGTCCGACAGGGACCGAGCAGTACTTC
NA | TRBJ2-7 | once | TRBV18 | CASSPRPLGTTGYEQYF | TGTGCCAGCTCACCAAGGCCGTTGGGGACCACGGGGTACGAGCAGTACTTC
NA | TRBJ1-1 | NA | TRBV11-2 | CASSSNTQTEAFF | TGTGCCAGCAGCTCTAATACGCAAACTGAAGCTTTCTTT
NA | TRBJ1-5 | few | TRBV12-3/TRBV12-4 | CASSLRDSNQPQHF | TGTGCCAGCAGTCTCCGGGACAGCAATCAGCCCCAGCATTTT
NA | TRBJ2-7 | NA | TRBV7-9 | CASSLVGGNYEQYF | TGTGCCAGCAGCTTAGTTGGCGGGAACTACGAGCAGTACTTC
TRBD1 | TRBJ1-2 | NA | TRBV6-5 | CASSYATGATYGYTF | TGTGCCAGCAGTTACGCGACAGGGGCGACCTATGGCTACACCTTC
NA | TRBJ2-1 | NA | TRBV10-2 | CASSAQGPLNEQFF | TGCGCCAGCAGCGCACAGGGACCACTCAATGAGCAGTTCTTC
NA | TRBJ2-5 | NA | TRBV10-3 | CAISESLRREQYF | TGTGCCATCAGTGAGTCTTTGAGGAGAGAGCAGTACTTC
NA | TRBJ2-1 | NA | TRBV29-1 | CSVEGHRENEQFF | TGCAGCGTTGAAGGTCACAGGGAGAATGAGCAGTTCTTC
TRBD2 | TRBJ2-4 | NA | TRBV7-6 | CASSSRGGKNIQYF | TGTGCCAGCAGCTCACGGGGGGGCAAAAACATTCAGTACTTC
NA | TRBJ2-5 | NA | TRBV5-1 | CASSLRQAVETQYF | TGCGCCAGCAGCTTGAGACAGGCGGTGGAGACCCAGTACTTC
NA | TRBJ2-7 | NA | TRBV29-1 | CSVLRMQEPYSYEQYF | TGCAGCGTCTTGAGGATGCAGGAGCCTTACTCCTACGAGCAGTACTTC
NA | TRBJ2-3 | NA | TRBV10-3 | CAISGTEPTDTQYF | TGTGCCATCAGTGGGACAGAACCCACAGATACGCAGTATTTT
NA | TRBJ2-3 | NA | TRBV7-2 | CASSLSTNTQYF | TGTGCCAGCAGCTTATCTACCAATACGCAGTATTTT
NA | TRBJ1-2 | few | TRBV7-2 | CASGNQLGYTF | TGTGCCAGCGGCAATCAACTCGGCTACACCTTC
NA | TRBJ2-5 | NA | TRBV6-5 | CASSYSDTQETQYF | TGTGCCAGCAGTTACTCTGACACCCAAGAGACCCAGTACTTC
NA | TRBJ2-5 | few | TRBV10-3 | CAISAGEETQYF | TGTGCCATCAGTGCTGGAGAGGAGACCCAGTACTTC
TRBD2 | TRBJ2-7 | NA | TRBV6-5 | CASSYSSSASGSSYEQYF | TGTGCCAGCAGTTACTCGAGTTCGGCGAGCGGGAGCTCCTACGAGCAGTACTTC
TRBD2 | TRBJ2-1 | once | TRBV4-3 | CASSQEPAGGPGNEQFF | TGCGCCAGCAGCCAAGAACCAGCGGGGGGGCCGGGGAATGAGCAGTTCTTC
NA | TRBJ1-2 | NA | TRBV3-1 | CASSEVGNYGYTF | TGTGCCAGCAGCGAAGTAGGGAACTATGGCTACACCTTC
NA | TRBJ1-2 | NA | TRBV5-1 | CASSLSTSTNYGYTF | TGCGCCAGCAGCTTGTCTACCAGTACTAACTATGGCTACACCTTC
NA | TRBJ2-1 | few | TRBV6-5 | CASSSTGFYNEQFF | TGTGCCAGCAGTTCCACAGGGTTTTACAATGAGCAGTTCTTC
NA | TRBJ2-7 | NA | TRBV7-9 | CASSFAPTHEQYF | TGTGCCAGCAGCTTCGCACCGACCCACGAGCAGTACTTC
NA | TRBJ2-3 | many | TRBV5-1 | CASSDSTDTQYF | TGTGCCAGCAGTGACTCCACAGATACGCAGTATTTT
NA | TRBJ2-5 | NA | TRBV7-2 | CASSLARLGGGETQYF | TGTGCCAGCAGCTTAGCTCGGCTAGGAGGTGGAGAGACCCAGTACTTC
TRBD2 | TRBJ2-7 | once | TRBV3-1 | CASSPEGSGGPTQYF | TGTGCCAGCAGCCCTGAGGGTAGCGGGGGGCCTACCCAGTACTTC
TRBD1 | TRBJ2-1 | few | TRBV7-9 | CASSLGPGTGRSYNEQFF | TGTGCCAGCAGCTTAGGCCCCGGGACAGGACGCTCCTACAATGAGCAGTTCTTC
NA | TRBJ2-1 | NA | TRBV5-1 | CASSPRTDFYNEQFF | TGCGCCAGCAGCCCAAGAACCGATTTCTACAATGAGCAGTTCTTC
NA | TRBJ1-2 | NA | TRBV5-1 | CASRTDGRGNYGYTF | TGCGCCAGCAGAACTGACGGCCGCGGTAACTATGGCTACACCTTC
TRBD2 | TRBJ2-3 | few | TRBV11-2 | CASSFYSGVSDTQYF | TGTGCCAGCAGCTTTTATAGCGGGGTATCAGATACGCAGTATTTT
TRBD2 | TRBJ2-7 | few | TRBV6-5 | CASSYSLGSGSYEQYF | TGTGCCAGCAGTTACTCCCTGGGTAGCGGGAGCTACGAGCAGTACTTC
NA | TRBJ2-1 | NA | TRBV5-1 | CASSPPTPVEDEQFF | TGCGCCAGCAGCCCCCCGACTCCCGTGGAGGATGAGCAGTTCTTC
TRBD1 | TRBJ2-6 | NA | TRBV12-3/TRBV12-4 | CASSRTGGTLSGANVLTF | TGTGCCAGCAGTCGGACAGGCGGTACCCTCTCTGGGGCCAACGTCCTGACTTTC
NA | TRBJ1-2 | NA | TRBV12-3/TRBV12-4 | CASSSPVWGNYGYTF | TGTGCCAGCAGTTCCCCTGTGTGGGGTAACTATGGCTACACCTTC